A selection of T cell receptor beta chains follows, all from one sample in a study of T-cell memory formation after mild COVID-19. TCRdb reprocessed the 5' RACE reads with MiXCR, giving one entry per CDR3 protein. The table has roughly 510,000 distinct CDR3 sequences, roughly a sixth seen once. Sample: PBMCs or a T cell subset sorted from them (not recorded which). These receptors were taken from an adult woman who had mild COVID-19 (a few samples of this study predate the infection). Cell type and time point are not known. CDR3s include the opening cysteine and the closing phenylalanine or tryptophan. The D gene is left open where the match is weak. Size is omitted from some rows. Given values are once, few, many or a class for expanded clones.

DNA	CDR3	V	size	D	J
TGTGCCTGGAGTCCCGGGACAAATAGCAATCAGCCCCAGCATTTT	CAWSPGTNSNQPQHF	TRBV30	many	.	TRBJ1-5
TGCGCCAGCAGCTTGGGGGAAATGGGCAGCTTTAGCAATCAGCCCCAGCATTTT	CASSLGEMGSFSNQPQHF	TRBV5-1	.	.	TRBJ1-5
TGTGCCAGCAGCACAGGGACAGCCTACAATGAGCAGTTCTTC	CASSTGTAYNEQFF	TRBV2	few	TRBD1	TRBJ2-1
TGTGCCAGCAGTTACCGTCCGAGGGACCCTCAGTTCTTC	CASSYRPRDPQFF	TRBV6-5	.	.	TRBJ2-1
TGTGCCAGCAGTTTATGGGCGGGGGGCGATAACTATGGCTACACCTTC	CASSLWAGGDNYGYTF	TRBV12-3/TRBV12-4	few	.	TRBJ1-2
TGTGCCATCAGTGGAGATGACAGCCAAGAGACCCAGTACTTC	CAISGDDSQETQYF	TRBV10-3	few	.	TRBJ2-5
TGTGCCAGCAGGGTAGCGGCCACCTACAATGAGCAGTTCTTC	CASRVAATYNEQFF	TRBV7-9	.	.	TRBJ2-1
TGTGCCAGCAGTGACTCGAAACGTCTAGCGGGAGTCAACTTCGAGCAGTACTTC	CASSDSKRLAGVNFEQYF	TRBV6-4	few	TRBD2	TRBJ2-7
TGTGCCAGCAGCTTAGGGGGACTAGCGGGATCGAGGGTCTACAATGAGCAGTTCTTC	CASSLGGLAGSRVYNEQFF	TRBV11-2	many	TRBD2	TRBJ2-1
TGTGCCAGCAGCTCGACTGTCGACGGGACAGTCTCCTACGAGCAGTACTTC	CASSSTVDGTVSYEQYF	TRBV7-8	many	TRBD1	TRBJ2-7
TGTGCCATCAGTGGGGGCAGTAAGAAAAGAGACAATGAGCAGTTCTTC	CAISGGSKKRDNEQFF	TRBV10-3	few	.	TRBJ2-1
TGCAGTGCTAGAGATGCGGGTAGGGGGGACGAGCAGTACTTC	CSARDAGRGDEQYF	TRBV20-1	.	.	TRBJ2-7
TGTGCCAGCAGCGTACTCGCGGGGGCCGGAGATACGCAGTATTTT	CASSVLAGAGDTQYF	TRBV9	.	.	TRBJ2-3
TGTGCCAGCAGTTTGTCAGGGGGAAGAAACACTGAAGCTTTCTTT	CASSLSGGRNTEAFF	TRBV12-3/TRBV12-4	many	TRBD1	TRBJ1-1
TGCGCCAGCAGCCCGGGCCCTACGGCGGGGGAGCTGTTTTTT	CASSPGPTAGELFF	TRBV5-1	few	.	TRBJ2-2
TGTGCCAGCAGCTCCTTGTCCTCCGTGCTTGGGAGGAGCACTGAAGCTTTCTTT	CASSSLSSVLGRSTEAFF	TRBV6-1	few	.	TRBJ1-1
TGTGCCAGCAGTTTTGGTCCAGGATACTCTGGAAACACCATATATTTT	CASSFGPGYSGNTIYF	TRBV12-3/TRBV12-4	few	.	TRBJ1-3
TGTGCCAGCTCCCCGGGGGGAGAGCCTGGAAACACCATATATTTT	CASSPGGEPGNTIYF	TRBV7-3	.	.	TRBJ1-3
TGTGCCAGCAGCCACGACCGAGCTTTTCGCAACGAGCAGTACTTC	CASSHDRAFRNEQYF	TRBV3-1	few	.	TRBJ2-7
TGTGCCAGCAGTCTAGAGAGCGGGGGGGCCCTCGACAATGAGCAGTTCTTC	CASSLESGGALDNEQFF	TRBV12-3/TRBV12-4	.	TRBD2	TRBJ2-1
TGCGCCAGCAGCCAGCGGACTAGCGGGGGGGTGGGAGAGACCCAGTACTTC	CASSQRTSGGVGETQYF	TRBV4-1	.	TRBD2	TRBJ2-5
TGCAGTGCAAAAAGGGTTAGCACAGATACGCAGTATTTT	CSAKRVSTDTQYF	TRBV20-1	.	.	TRBJ2-3
TGCAGCGTTGAGGGACAGGACACTGAAGCTTTCTTT	CSVEGQDTEAFF	TRBV29-1	.	TRBD1	TRBJ1-1
TGTGCCAGCAGCGCGAAGACAGGGTTCGCTAATGAAAAACTGTTTTTT	CASSAKTGFANEKLFF	TRBV9	.	TRBD1	TRBJ1-4
TGTGCCACCAGTGATTTCTCGGAGACCCAGTACTTC	CATSDFSETQYF	TRBV24-1	few	.	TRBJ2-5
TGTGCCAGCTGTGAACAGGGGAGAGGAGAGACCCAGTACTTC	CASCEQGRGETQYF	TRBV3-1	.	TRBD1	TRBJ2-5
TGTGCCAGCAGTTTGACGGGAGGATACGAGCAGTACTTC	CASSLTGGYEQYF	TRBV7-3	many	TRBD2	TRBJ2-7
TGTGCCAGCAGTGTTGGGACTCAGTATTTT	CASSVGTQYF	TRBV2	few	.	TRBJ2-3
TGTGCCAGCAGGGGGGAGAATACCGGGGAGCTGTTTTTT	CASRGENTGELFF	TRBV12-3/TRBV12-4	.	.	TRBJ2-2
TGCGCCAGCAGCTCCGGACAGGGGCAAGGCCAAGAGACCCAGTACTTC	CASSSGQGQGQETQYF	TRBV5-1	few	TRBD1	TRBJ2-5
TGCGCCAGCAGCTTTGGCGGATACCAAGAGACCCAGTACTTC	CASSFGGYQETQYF	TRBV5-1	.	.	TRBJ2-5
TGCGCCACCAGGGCTGTCGGCTTGGACACCGGGGAGCTGTTTTTT	CATRAVGLDTGELFF	TRBV5-1	.	.	TRBJ2-2
TGTGCCAGCAGGCCCCGGGTCTCGAGCGGGGGCTACACCTTC	CASRPRVSSGGYTF	TRBV6-1	.	.	TRBJ1-2
TGCAGCGTTGAAGAGGTTACAGGGGGCGGTATGAGGAGAGATACGCAGTATTTT	CSVEEVTGGGMRRDTQYF	TRBV29-1	many	TRBD1	TRBJ2-3
TGTGCCAGCAGTGGGGGTGCCCTCGGAGCTGAAGCTTTCTTT	CASSGGALGAEAFF	TRBV6-1	few	.	TRBJ1-1
TGTGCCAGCAGTCGGACTAGTCCAGAGACCCAGTACTTC	CASSRTSPETQYF	TRBV12-3/TRBV12-4	.	TRBD2	TRBJ2-5
TGTGCCACCAGCAGAGAGATATTCTCTGAAGCTTTCTTT	CATSREIFSEAFF	TRBV15	few	.	TRBJ1-1
TGTGCCAGCAGCTTAGCGATGGAGAACACTGAAGCTTTCTTT	CASSLAMENTEAFF	TRBV7-9	many	.	TRBJ1-1
TGCAGTGCTAGAAGAGCGCGGGTCACAGGGGACGAGCAGTACTTC	CSARRARVTGDEQYF	TRBV20-1	.	TRBD1	TRBJ2-7
TGTGCCAGCGGCCTCGGGACTATCAATCAGCCCCAGCATTTT	CASGLGTINQPQHF	TRBV12-3/TRBV12-4	many	.	TRBJ1-5
TGTGCCAGTAGTATAGATCTGCGCCGGTTTAACTATGGCTACACCTTC	CASSIDLRRFNYGYTF	TRBV19	.	.	TRBJ1-2
TGCGCCAGCAGCTTGGAGGCAGTCGTCGGGGAGCTGTTTTTT	CASSLEAVVGELFF	TRBV5-1	.	.	TRBJ2-2
TGTGCCAGCAGTACCCCGGACAGCCGGGAGTCCCAGTACTTC	CASSTPDSRESQYF	TRBV6-5	.	.	TRBJ2-5
TGTGCCACCAGTGATTCCCCCACGACAGGGGAGGAAGAGACCCAGTACTTC	CATSDSPTTGEEETQYF	TRBV24-1	.	TRBD1	TRBJ2-5
TGTGCCAGCAGTTACGTAGATACGCAGTATTTT	CASSYVDTQYF	TRBV6-6	few	.	TRBJ2-3
TGTGCCATCAGTGAGTGGCCGAACAGGGAGCTTAGCACAGATACGCAGTATTTT	CAISEWPNRELSTDTQYF	TRBV10-3	once	.	TRBJ2-3